This T cell receptor (beta chain) was recovered during a study of radiotherapy plus CTLA-4 blockade in lung cancer (dated by TCRdb to the late 2010s). Concerning the study at large: Among enrolled patients, roughly 20% had an objective response and roughly 30% reached disease control. The study at large found these results: Increased serum interferon-beta after radiation, together with early dynamic changes in blood T cell clones, were reported to be the strongest predictors of response. After treatment with radiotherapy and ipilimumab, TCR clones that came from tumors expanded in the peripheral blood.

Libraries were prepared through the immunoSEQ multiplex PCR assay. TCRdb retrieved this table from immuneACCESS and kept in-frame rearrangements only. Not all clones are present; in checked studies, unresolved V genes account for under half, and no reason is known for the remainder. This sample gives over 95,000 clones in total; around 74% of them show up just once. The biggest ten clones account for approximately 3% of the sample. CDR1 and CDR2, per the germline V gene, are MDHEN and SYDVKM. The CDR3, from cysteine to phenylalanine, totals 16 residues. The kept DNA is CDR3 alone, 48 bases in frame from the first base. V is clipped by 3 bases and J by 5 bases, and the sequence between their germline boundaries is 18 bases long. The study evaluated CTLA-4 blockade (ipilimumab) given together with focal radiation therapy in patients who had chemo-refractory metastatic non-small-cell lung cancer. With regard to this clone: Its target antigen remains unknown. Per-base qualities were not stored, and no clone one base away is much larger.

Recombination connected TRBV28 to TRBJ2-3; the D gene is perhaps TRBD2, from 7 matching bases. Source: peripheral blood, taken from a patient treated with radiotherapy plus ipilimumab. The TCR originated in a human donor with non-small cell lung cancer who had a partial response to radiotherapy plus ipilimumab. Some clones in this sample may be carry-over from other donors' samples. The nucleotide sequence reads TGTGCCAGCAGTTTTTCCCCCGGGGGGCGGTTAGATACGCAGTATTTT. This is translated as CASSFSPGGRLDTQYF.